The 20 T cell receptor beta chains presented below share a single source sample, sequenced in a study of OX40 agonist ivuxolimab in advanced cancers. Some clones are missing from TCRdb's copy, which holds only in-frame ones; the method was immunoSEQ multiplex PCR. Seen here are almost 35,000 clones, around 80% observed once, and the top ten hold approximately 9.9%. Specimen: CD4+ or CD8+ T cells sorted from blood, collected in a trial of the OX40 agonist ivuxolimab. The receptors stem from an adult with an advanced solid tumor such as melanoma, head and neck, liver or kidney cancer.

The V and J genes are TRBV10-1 and TRBJ2-1; the match to TRBD1 covers 9 bases. V was clipped by 10 bases and J by 7 bases; unmatched bases: 17. CDR3 length: 16 amino acids. The germline CDR1 and CDR2 sequences are WNHNN and SYGVQD (reference sequence). CDR3 amino acids: CATGPTTGGARNEQFF. Written as DNA, the CDR3 is TGCGCCACCGGACCGACTACAGGGGGCGCTAGGAATGAGCAGTTCTTC.

The chain employs TRBV19 and TRBJ2-1, with 11 bases aligning to TRBD1. Germline V gene data show CDR1 as LNHDA and CDR2 as SQIVND (reference sequence). CDR3 size: 14 residues. V was clipped by 6 bases and J by 7 bases; unmatched bases: 5. The CDR3 region is CASSPGQGANEQFF. The DNA for the CDR3 is TGTGCCAGTAGCCCCGGACAGGGGGCGAATGAGCAGTTCTTC.

The rearrangement links TRBV18 to TRBJ2-3, with 12 bases aligning to TRBD2. The CDR3 has 16 residues. Losses at the gene ends were 5 bases for V and 2 bases for J; bases not matched to a gene: 5. CDR1 and CDR2 from the germline V gene are KGHSH and LQKENI. This CDR3 reads CASSAGLAGPTDTQYF. CDR3 coding DNA: TGTGCCAGCTCAGCCGGACTAGCGGGACCCACAGATACGCAGTATTTT. The full variable domain, rest sourced from reference TRBV18 and TRBJ2-3, is NAGVMQNPRHLVRRRGQEARLRCSPMKGHSHVYWYRQLPEEGLKFMVYLQKENIIDESGMPKERFSAEFPKEGPSILRIQQVVRGDSAAYFCASSAGLAGPTDTQYFGPGTRLTVL.

V and J are TRBV9 and TRBJ2-5; 8 bases map to TRBD2. Per the germline V gene, CDR1 is SGDLS and CDR2 is YYNGEE. CDR3 length: 16 residues. Trimming took 0 bases from V and 1 from J; bases not matched to a gene: 5. CDR3 sequence reads: CASSVAGGTTQETQYF. DNA for the CDR3: TGTGCCAGCAGCGTAGCGGGGGGGACTACCCAAGAGACCCAGTACTTC.

This clone was counted only a few times. The chain recombines TRBV9 with TRBJ1-1; D remains unclear. The CDR3 contains 13 residues. The ends were cut back, 0 bases at V and 4 bases at J, with 7 bases in the middle. The V gene's germline CDR1 is SGDLS and CDR2 YYNGEE. The CDR3 sequence is CASSVEWSTEAFF. As DNA, the CDR3 is TGTGCCAGCAGCGTAGAATGGAGCACTGAAGCTTTCTTT. Drawing the rest from reference TRBV9 and TRBJ1-1, the complete variable domain is DSGVTQTPKHLITATGQRVTLRCSPRSGDLSVYWYQQSLDQGLQFLIQYYNGEERAKGNILERFSAQQFPDLHSELNLSSLELGDSALYFCASSVEWSTEAFFGQGTRLTVV.

The rearrangement links TRBV9 to TRBJ1-1; the match to TRBD1 covers 9 bases. The CDR3 consists of 13 residues. CDR1 is SGDLS, CDR2 YYNGEE, per germline. V lost 4 bases and J lost 7; bases outside the gene matches: 5. For the CDR3, the DNA is TGTGCCAGCAGCCTTATGGGACAGGGTGAAGCTTTCTTT. Translated, it gives CASSLMGQGEAFF.

V and J are TRBV28 and TRBJ2-7; 9 positions agree with TRBD1. The CDR3 loop spans 17 amino acids. J was trimmed by 4 bases and V by 6 bases; bases with no gene match: 16. The germline V gene encodes CDR1 MDHEN and CDR2 SYDVKM. The DNA of the CDR3 is TGTGCCAGCAGCTACGACCCGGGAACAGGGGGCGGGTACGAGCAGTACTTC. Its protein product is CASSYDPGTGGGYEQYF.

The chain couples TRBV15 to TRBJ2-7, with TRBD2 matching over 7 bases. Germline V gene data show CDR1 as LNHNV and CDR2 as YYDKDF (reference sequence). This CDR3 is 16 amino acids long. J gave up 4 bases and V 6 bases, and 15 bases lay outside the gene matches. The CDR3 coding sequence is TGTGCCACCAGTCACCTGGGGGGACTACCCCTTTACGAGCAGTACTTC. This codes for CATSHLGGLPLYEQYF.

This chain joins TRBV28 and TRBJ1-4; D not resolved. The CDR3 spans 16 residues. Germline loops: CDR1 MDHEN, CDR2 SYDVKM. The V end lost 5 bases, the J end lost 8 bases, and 21 bases lay between the germline ends. CDR3 DNA: TGTGCCAGCAGTATTCCTTACGGGGAGGTACGAGAAAAACTGTTTTTT. Protein: CASSIPYGEVREKLFF.

This rearrangement joins TRBV7-9 to TRBJ1-5; D is undetermined. From germline, CDR1 is SEHNR and CDR2 FQNEAQ (reference sequence). The CDR3 runs to 12 residues. V lost 5 bases and J lost 7, with 9 bases in between. CDR3 protein: CASSPAGQPQHF. The CDR3 DNA reads as TGTGCCAGCAGCCCTGCTGGGCAGCCCCAGCATTTT.

As concerns this clone: The junction departs from germline at one end; a sequencing error may be responsible. The same CDR3 arises from other DNA sequences in this sample as well. This chain connects TRBV19 to TRBJ2-7; 11 positions match TRBD1. CDR3 length equals 15 residues. Germline values: CDR1 LNHDA, CDR2 SQIVND (reference sequence). CDR3 bases: TGTGCCAGTAGTATCGCTTGGACAGGGGGCGCCGAGCAATACTTC. Amino acids: CASSIAWTGGAEQYF.

V and J are TRBV5-4 and TRBJ2-5; 9 bases fit TRBD2. The CDR3 extends over 15 amino acids. Germline trimming cut 4 bases from V and 4 bases from J; bases unmatched to any gene: 8. The germline V gene has CDR1 SGHNT and CDR2 YYREEE (reference sequence). Here the CDR3 reads CASSPLMGLAETQYF. Written as DNA, the CDR3 is TGTGCCAGCAGCCCGCTAATGGGACTAGCAGAGACCCAGTACTTC.

The chain couples TRBV12-5 to TRBJ2-3; D unclear. The CDR3 spans 13 residues. Germline values: CDR1 LGHNT, CDR2 FRNRAP. Trimming removed 3 bases at V and 2 bases at J, with 6 bases between. The CDR3 region is CASGFWDTDTQYF. CDR3 nucleotide sequence: TGTGCTAGTGGTTTCTGGGACACAGATACGCAGTATTTT.

This clone was observed a handful of times. V and J are TRBV7-3 and TRBJ1-2, with D perhaps TRBD1 (5 bases). In germline, CDR1 is SGHTA, CDR2 FQGTGA. The CDR3 runs to 14 residues. V lost 1 base and J 7 bases, leaving 13 bases between the germline ends. The CDR3 loop reads CASSLNGQGRGYTF. CDR3 coding DNA: TGTGCCAGCAGCTTAAATGGGCAGGGACGTGGCTACACCTTC.

The chain combines TRBV5-6 with TRBJ1-2; 7 bases fit TRBD1. Germline values: CDR1 SGHDT, CDR2 YYEEEE. The CDR3 runs 14 residues. The V and J ends lost 1 base and 3 bases, in that order; junction bases with no gene match: 3. CDR3 residues: CASSLIQGDYGYTF. In DNA form, the CDR3 reads TGTGCCAGCAGCTTGATTCAGGGGGACTATGGCTACACCTTC.

The chain combines TRBV30 with TRBJ2-1; 7 bases are shared with TRBD1. Germline assignment: CDR1 GTSNPN and CDR2 SVGIG (reference sequence). The CDR3 spans 14 residues. V lost 2 bases to trimming and J lost 8 bases; unmatched junction nucleotides: 9. The CDR3 DNA is TGTGCCTGGAGTCTCCCGACAGGGAATGATGAGCAGTTCTTC. Its translation: CAWSLPTGNDEQFF. The full variable domain, its missing parts supplied by reference TRBV30 and TRBJ2-1, is SQTIHQWPATLVQPVGSPLSLECTVEGTSNPNLYWYRQAAGRGLQLLFYSVGIGQISSEVPQNLSASRPQDRQFILSSKKLLLSDSGFYLCAWSLPTGNDEQFFGPGTRLTVL.

The CDR3 DNA reads TGTGCCAGCAGTGACCGGACAGGGGGAAACACCATATATTTT. Translating gives CASSDRTGGNTIYF. The chain couples TRBV25-1 to TRBJ1-3; 8 bases match TRBD1. The J segment lost 4 bases and the V segment lost 3 bases, leaving 2 bases of the junction unmatched. The CDR3 is 14 residues long. The germline gives CDR1 MGHDK, CDR2 SYGVNS.

This clone was seen a single time. V usage is TRBV19 and J usage is TRBJ1-4, with D possibly matching TRBD1 (6 bases). The V end was cut by 3 bases, the J end by 7 bases, with 18 bases between. Germline CDR1 is LNHDA and CDR2 is SQIVND (reference sequence). This CDR3 spans 16 amino acids. The CDR3: CASSIPRGGPAEKLFF. The DNA of the CDR3 is TGTGCCAGTAGTATCCCCCGTGGGGGGCCGGCTGAAAAACTGTTTTTT.

The chain links TRBV30 to TRBJ1-5, with D tentatively TRBD1 (5 bases). The germline V gene has CDR1 GTSNPN and CDR2 SVGIG (reference sequence). CDR3 length: 14 amino acids. Trimming took off 2 bases at V and 7 bases at J, with 15 bases between the two ends. DNA of the CDR3: TGTGCCTGGAGTAGTGGTCAGGGATGGCAGCCCCAGCATTTT. Its protein product is CAWSSGQGWQPQHF.

The chain uses TRBV11-1 and TRBJ1-1; no definite D call. From germline, CDR1 is SGHAT and CDR2 FQDESV (reference sequence). This CDR3 region has 13 residues. V was pared by 5 bases and J by 2 bases, with 9 bases between. The CDR3 DNA follows: TGTGCCAGCAGCACGATTACAAACACTGAAGCTTTCTTT. Its protein is CASSTITNTEAFF.